Listed here are 27 T cell receptor beta chains from one sample, sequenced in a study of shared clonotypes between healthy human individuals. Only in-frame clones appear in the TCRdb table, and some are missing; sequencing was by immunoSEQ multiplex PCR. In the table there are approximately 1,500,000 clones, 98% of which are singletons. The sample taken for sequencing was naive CD4+ T cells sorted from blood. Sample subset: CD45RA+ positively selected. The receptors were gathered from a man under 40 in good health.

The gene calls are TRBV7-2 and TRBJ2-1; D remains ambiguous. Trimming removed 6 bases from V and 2 bases from J, with 14 bases in between. The CDR3 covers 15 residues. Germline lookup yields CDR1 SGHTA and CDR2 FQGNSA. CDR3 protein: CASRKKDLPYNEQFF. For the CDR3, the DNA is TGTGCCAGCAGGAAAAAGGACCTTCCCTACAATGAGCAGTTCTTC.

Only a few counts were recorded for this clone. The V gene is TRBV6-5, the J gene TRBJ2-7, with D possibly TRBD2 on 6 matching bases. This CDR3 is 12 amino acids long. The germline V gene encodes CDR1 MNHEY and CDR2 SVGAGI. The germline V and J ends were trimmed by 6 bases and 7 bases, with 13 bases remaining between them. CDR3 sequence reads: CASSQTRREQYF. The CDR3 DNA sequence: TGTGCCAGCAGCCAGACTAGGAGGGAGCAGTACTTC.

The chain couples TRBV2 to TRBJ2-5; TRBD1 matches at 8 bases. The CDR3 extends over 16 amino acids. Trimming cost V 5 bases and J 1 base; bases outside gene matches: 9. Germline V gene sequence: CDR1 SNHLY, CDR2 FYNNEI. CDR3 DNA: TGTGCCAGCAGTTCATTAGGACAGGGACGCCAAGAGACCCAGTACTTC. This encodes CASSSLGQGRQETQYF.

The V gene is TRBV11-2, the J gene TRBJ2-7; no clear D. The CDR3 is made up of 17 amino acids. V dropped 1 base and J dropped 0 bases, with 16 bases sitting between them. Germline V gene lookup returns CDR1 SGHAT and CDR2 FQNNGV. The DNA for the CDR3 is TGTGCCAGCAGCTTAGGGTTTGTTCCACGGAGCTCCTACGAGCAGTACTTC. Translation: CASSLGFVPRSSYEQYF. The whole variable domain, filled in from reference TRBV11-2 and TRBJ2-7, reads EAGVAQSPRYKIIEKRQSVAFWCNPISGHATLYWYQQILGQGPKLLIQFQNNGVVDDSQLPKDRFSAERLKGVDSTLKIQPAKLEDSAVYLCASSLGFVPRSSYEQYFGPGTRLTVT.

CDR3 region: CASSLVAGSEQFF. For the CDR3, the DNA is TGTGCCAGCAGCTTAGTGGCGGGAAGTGAGCAGTTCTTC. The V gene is TRBV11-2, the J gene TRBJ2-1; possible D gene TRBD2, 6 bases. The CDR3 runs 13 residues. In germline, CDR1 is SGHAT, CDR2 FQNNGV. The ends were cut back, 1 base at V and 9 bases at J, with 10 bases in the middle.

The rearrangement uses TRBV15 and TRBJ2-4; 14 positions agree with TRBD2. There are 17 residues in the CDR3. With 3 bases clipped from V and 2 bases from J, the junction kept 3 bases outside the gene matches. From germline, CDR1 is LNHNV and CDR2 YYDKDF (reference sequence). In DNA form, the CDR3 reads TGTGCCACCAGCAGGGGACTAGCGGGAGACACCAAAAACATTCAGTACTTC. The encoded protein is CATSRGLAGDTKNIQYF. Filled out from reference TRBV15 and TRBJ2-4, the complete variable domain reads DAMVIQNPRYQVTQFGKPVTLSCSQTLNHNVMYWYQQKSSQAPKLLFHYYDKDFNNEADTPDNFQSRRPNTSFCFLDIRSPGLGDTAMYLCATSRGLAGDTKNIQYFGAGTRLSVL.

This chain's CDR3 is CASSQPQAGAYNEQFF. In DNA form, the CDR3 reads TGTGCCAGCAGCCAGCCCCAGGCGGGCGCATACAATGAGCAGTTCTTC. This chain joins TRBV7-9 and TRBJ2-1, with D perhaps TRBD2 (5 bases). The germline V gene encodes CDR1 SEHNR and CDR2 FQNEAQ (reference sequence). This CDR3 spans 16 amino acids. Deletions cut 5 bases from V and 4 bases from J, with 18 bases between.

A remark on this clone: Germline and junction disagree at one end, which may indicate a read error. J is TRBJ2-1 and V is TRBV13; D is perhaps TRBD2 (7 bases). Germline values: CDR1 PRHDT, CDR2 FYEKMQ (reference sequence). The CDR3 length is 13 residues. Here the CDR3 DNA reads TGTGCCAGCAGCCTAGGGGGGGTGAGTGAGCAGTTCTTC. Encoded protein: CASSLGGVSEQFF.

This clone appeared a single time. This chain uses TRBV6-5 with TRBJ2-1; D gene ambiguous. Per the germline V gene, CDR1 is MNHEY and CDR2 is SVGAGI. The CDR3 is 11 amino acids. Trimming removed 5 bases at V and 10 bases at J, with 9 bases between. CDR3 sequence reads: CASSTRLEQFF. CDR3 in DNA: TGTGCCAGCAGTACGCGTCTAGAGCAGTTCTTC.

This sequence joins TRBV19 and TRBJ2-7, with 10 bases that match TRBD2. The ends lost 3 bases at V and 3 bases at J; junction bases unmatched: 5. The CDR3 sequence is 15 residues long. Germline V lookup: CDR1 LNHDA, CDR2 SQIVND (reference sequence). The CDR3 sequence: CASSILAGALYEQYF. The DNA for the CDR3 is TGTGCCAGTAGTATTCTAGCGGGAGCTCTCTACGAGCAGTACTTC. The whole variable domain, remainder taken from reference TRBV19 and TRBJ2-7, is DGGITQSPKYLFRKEGQNVTLSCEQNLNHDAMYWYRQDPGQGLRLIYYSQIVNDFQKGDIAEGYSVSREKKESFPLTVTSAQKNPTAFYLCASSILAGALYEQYFGPGTRLTVT.

This chain connects TRBV2 to TRBJ2-1; D possibly corresponds to TRBD2 (6 bases). V lost 7 bases and J 15 bases, leaving 19 bases between the germline ends. This CDR3 is built from 12 residues. Per the germline V gene, CDR1 is SNHLY and CDR2 is FYNNEI. The CDR3 loop reads CASMETGRPTFF. The CDR3 DNA is TGTGCCAGCATGGAGACCGGGAGACCAACGTTCTTC.

The chain carries TRBV7-6 and TRBJ1-2; D is unresolved. The germline V gene has CDR1 SGHVS and CDR2 FNYEAQ. The V end was cut by 1 base, the J end by 4 bases, with 10 bases between. There are 14 residues in the CDR3. In nucleotides, the CDR3 is TGTGCCAGCAGCTTAGATTATGCAGCCTATGGCTACACCTTC. Protein sequence: CASSLDYAAYGYTF.

J is TRBJ1-5 and V is TRBV7-9; 7 nucleotides align to TRBD1. From germline, CDR1 is SEHNR and CDR2 FQNEAQ (reference sequence). The CDR3 is made up of 15 amino acids. J was trimmed by 2 bases and V by 5 bases; bases with no gene match: 6. The CDR3 region has the DNA TGTGCCAGCAGCCACAAAGGGACAGGCAATCAGCCCCAGCATTTT. This translates into CASSHKGTGNQPQHF.

This chain connects TRBV28 to TRBJ2-3; D possibly corresponds to TRBD1 (6 bases). Trimming cost V 6 bases and J 0 bases, with 19 bases left between them. Germline CDR1 is MDHEN and CDR2 is SYDVKM. The CDR3 is 17 residues long. The CDR3 nucleotides are TGTGCCAGCAGCCCATCCGGATTGGGGGCTAGCACAGATACGCAGTATTTT. The encoded protein is CASSPSGLGASTDTQYF.

The chain links TRBV7-9 to TRBJ2-3; 14 bases line up with TRBD2. Germline V gene lookup returns CDR1 SEHNR and CDR2 FQNEAQ (reference sequence). This CDR3 has 18 residues. The V segment lost 3 bases and the J segment 1 base; nucleotides outside the gene matches: 6. CDR3 protein: CASSFMGLAGVGTDTQYF. The CDR3 DNA reads TGTGCCAGCAGCTTTATGGGACTAGCGGGAGTTGGCACAGATACGCAGTATTTT.

The rearrangement links TRBV27 to TRBJ1-1; TRBD1 aligns across 10 bases. V lost 7 bases and J lost 0; bases outside the gene matches: 14. The germline gives CDR1 MNHEY, CDR2 SMNVEV (reference sequence). The CDR3 runs 18 residues. The CDR3 protein is CASKTPTGQGVMNTEAFF. DNA of the CDR3: TGTGCCAGCAAGACACCGACAGGACAGGGGGTAATGAACACTGAAGCTTTCTTT.

The chain has TRBV11-2 and TRBJ2-7; D gene ambiguous. Germline V gives CDR1 SGHAT, CDR2 FQNNGV. This CDR3 region has 15 residues. V was cut by 3 bases and J by 1 base, with 13 bases left in between. This CDR3 is CASSFSAYHSYEQYF. Written as DNA, the CDR3 is TGTGCCAGCAGCTTCTCAGCTTACCATTCCTACGAGCAGTACTTC.

The J gene is TRBJ1-4, the V gene TRBV19; D is perhaps TRBD1 (5 bases). Germline values: CDR1 LNHDA, CDR2 SQIVND (reference sequence). The CDR3 is made up of 16 amino acids. V lost 4 bases, J lost 7 bases, and 19 bases lay in between. CDR3 amino acids: CASSTDPGVFIEKLFF. As DNA, the CDR3 is TGTGCCAGTAGTACGGACCCGGGGGTATTCATTGAAAAACTGTTTTTT.

The chain carries TRBV9 and TRBJ1-2; D ambiguous. Per the germline V gene, CDR1 is SGDLS and CDR2 is YYNGEE. Trimming shortened V by 0 bases and J by 2 bases, and 14 bases separated the two germline ends. The length of the CDR3 is 16 residues. CDR3 region: CASSVALGRANYGYTF. CDR3 nucleotide sequence: TGTGCCAGCAGCGTAGCTCTAGGCCGGGCGAACTATGGCTACACCTTC. Looking up the rest from reference TRBV9 and TRBJ1-2 gives the full variable domain: DSGVTQTPKHLITATGQRVTLRCSPRSGDLSVYWYQQSLDQGLQFLIQYYNGEERAKGNILERFSAQQFPDLHSELNLSSLELGDSALYFCASSVALGRANYGYTFGSGTRLTVV.

This clone was observed once. The V gene is TRBV28, the J gene TRBJ1-2; no firm D call. Trimming pared 4 bases from V and 1 base from J, leaving 13 bases between. Germline loops: CDR1 MDHEN, CDR2 SYDVKM. The CDR3 runs to 15 residues. The CDR3 loop is CASSSLRLNNYGYTF. CDR3 coding DNA: TGTGCCAGCAGTTCTCTTCGACTCAATAACTATGGCTACACCTTC.

The chain's CDR3 is CASSPPGTGDYGYTF. The CDR3, as DNA: TGTGCCAGCAGTCCCCCCGGGACAGGGGACTATGGCTACACCTTC. The V gene is TRBV28, the J gene TRBJ1-2, with 10 bases identical to TRBD1. This CDR3 contains 15 residues. With V trimmed by 5 bases and J by 3 bases, 6 bases remained unmatched. CDR1 and CDR2 (germline): MDHEN, SYDVKM.

The gene calls are TRBV5-1 and TRBJ1-1; D is undetermined. V dropped 0 bases and J dropped 5 bases, with 11 bases sitting between them. Germline loops: CDR1 SGHRS, CDR2 YFSETQ. The CDR3 consists of 14 residues. The CDR3 spells CASSLVGSGTEAFF. DNA of the CDR3: TGCGCCAGCAGCTTGGTGGGAAGCGGGACTGAAGCTTTCTTT.

The CDR3 sequence is CASSLEMGGPFSGANVLTF. The DNA of the CDR3 is TGTGCCAGCTCACTGGAGATGGGGGGTCCGTTCTCTGGGGCCAACGTCCTGACTTTC. J is TRBJ2-6 and V is TRBV18, with D possibly matching TRBD2 (6 bases). Trimming left V 4 bases short and J 0 bases short, with 19 bases between. Germline V lookup: CDR1 KGHSH, CDR2 LQKENI. The CDR3 covers 19 residues.

This clone came up once. The chain has TRBV10-1 and TRBJ2-2; possibly TRBD1 or TRBD2 for D (5 bases each). Germline V gives CDR1 WNHNN, CDR2 SYGVQD (reference sequence). Deletions cut 2 bases from V and 1 base from J, with 8 bases between. This CDR3 spans 15 amino acids. The CDR3, as DNA: TGCGCCAGCAGTGAGACGGGGCTGAACACCGGGGAGCTGTTTTTT. Amino acid sequence: CASSETGLNTGELFF.

The rearrangement joins TRBV5-1 to TRBJ2-7; D assignment may be TRBD1 or TRBD2 (5 bases each). The CDR3 has 15 residues. Trimming removed 0 bases from V and 3 bases from J, with 13 bases in between. Germline assignment: CDR1 SGHRS and CDR2 YFSETQ. CDR3 sequence (DNA): TGCGCCAGCAGCTTGGCCCCAGGGAGTCTCTACGAGCAGTACTTC. Amino acids: CASSLAPGSLYEQYF. The entire variable domain, with the rest obtained from reference TRBV5-1 and TRBJ2-7, is as follows: KAGVTQTPRYLIKTRGQQVTLSCSPISGHRSVSWYQQTPGQGLQFLFEYFSETQRNKGNFPGRFSGRQFSNSRSEMNVSTLELGDSALYLCASSLAPGSLYEQYFGPGTRLTVT.

The rearrangement links TRBV7-7 to TRBJ2-5; maybe TRBD2 (6 bases). Germline-derived CDR1 and CDR2 are SSHAT and FNYEAQ (reference sequence). V lost 3 bases to trimming and J lost 5 bases, with 10 bases between them. The CDR3 covers 13 residues. The CDR3 sequence: CASSFGGSETQYF. The CDR3 DNA reads TGTGCCAGCAGCTTCGGAGGGAGCGAGACCCAGTACTTC.

J is TRBJ1-4 and V is TRBV5-6; perhaps TRBD1 as D (5 bases). V was cut by 1 base and J by 8 bases, with 15 bases left in between. This CDR3 is 15 amino acids long. From germline, CDR1 is SGHDT and CDR2 YYEEEE. The chain's CDR3 is CASSLLTGVREKLFF. Written as DNA, the CDR3 is TGTGCCAGCAGCTTGTTAACGGGGGTGAGGGAAAAACTGTTTTTT.